This TCR beta chain came from a study of CD8 T cells in ankylosing spondylitis. Using quantitative 5'-RACE with molecular barcodes, the authors made TCR beta libraries. One entry per CDR3 protein, called by TCRdb with MiXCR from the 5' RACE reads. The sample has about 700,000 distinct CDR3 sequences, around a fifth seen once; the top ten hold approximately 18%. Details on this clonotype: Its antigen is unknown.

General study findings and limits: Made up of about eight highly homologous variants, a TCR beta motif appeared characteristic of ankylosing spondylitis blood.

The trim removed 7 bases at V and 6 bases at J, leaving 13 bases unmatched. In germline, CDR1 is DFQATT, CDR2 SNEGSKA (reference sequence). CDR3 length: 16 residues. Material: blood, either unsorted or a sorted T cell fraction (not recorded which). The sequence derives from a male donor with ankylosing spondylitis. The J gene is TRBJ2-2, the V gene TRBV20-1, with 11 positions matching TRBD2. CDR3 region: CSVPSGRSLGAGELFF. The CDR3 DNA sequence: TGCAGTGTCCCTAGCGGGAGGAGCTTAGGAGCCGGGGAGCTGTTTTTT.